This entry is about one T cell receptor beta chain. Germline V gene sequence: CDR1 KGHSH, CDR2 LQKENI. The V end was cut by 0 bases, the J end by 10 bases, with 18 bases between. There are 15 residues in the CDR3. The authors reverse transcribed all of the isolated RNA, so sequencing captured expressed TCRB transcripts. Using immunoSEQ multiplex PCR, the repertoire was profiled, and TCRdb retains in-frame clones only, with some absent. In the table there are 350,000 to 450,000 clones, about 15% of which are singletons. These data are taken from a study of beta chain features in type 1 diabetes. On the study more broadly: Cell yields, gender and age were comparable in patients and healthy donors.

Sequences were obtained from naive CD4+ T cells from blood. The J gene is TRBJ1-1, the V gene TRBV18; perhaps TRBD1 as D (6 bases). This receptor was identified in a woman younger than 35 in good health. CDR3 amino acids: CASSPPRAEGGRAFF. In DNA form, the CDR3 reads TGTGCCAGCTCACCACCGAGGGCAGAAGGGGGAAGAGCTTTCTTT.